This TCR beta chain was retrieved from a study of response to subunit inactivated influenza vaccine. General study findings and limits: The authors suggested that few new T cells are recruited per seasonal influenza vaccination.

This clonotype was observed a few times. The antigen remains unidentified. This CDR3 contains 16 residues. Germline trimming cut 0 bases from V and 2 bases from J; bases unmatched to any gene: 7. The germline CDR1 and CDR2 sequences are DFQATT and SNEGSKA (reference sequence). TCRdb reprocessed the RT-PCR reads with MiXCR, giving one entry per CDR3 protein. In the table there are approximately 200,000 distinct CDR3 sequences, around 15% of which are singletons. This chain uses TRBV20-1 with TRBJ2-5, with 9 positions matching TRBD2. This material consisted of CD8+ T cells sorted from PBMCs, taken approximately 5 days after vaccination. The sequence came from a man aged 50 to 59 who received an inactivated influenza vaccine. CDR3 amino acids: CSARDWALAGQETQYF. CDR3 bases: TGCAGTGCTAGAGATTGGGCGCTAGCGGGGCAAGAGACCCAGTACTTC.